This T cell receptor (beta chain) was sequenced during a study of blood T cell repertoires in COVID-19. As for the study in general: Researchers got acute and convalescent COVID-19 samples from the United States, Italy and Spain. PBMCs, B-cell-depleted T cells, or T cells provided the cDNA or gDNA that made up the material.

The V segment lost 4 bases and the J segment 9 bases; nucleotides outside the gene matches: 12. From germline, CDR1 is SGHTA and CDR2 FQGNSA. The CDR3 is 15 residues long. In the original workflow: Reference gene primer amplification in the assay estimated nucleated cell counts. Only in-frame clones appear in the TCRdb table, and some are missing; sequencing was by immunoSEQ multiplex PCR. The V and J calls and clone size are taken from that table; D and trimming were inferred from the DNA. The sample records roughly 220,000 clones, approximately 84% being singletons. The receptor comes from a man in his forties or fifties who had recovered from COVID-19. The V call is TRBV7-2, the J call TRBJ2-1, with 7 nucleotides matching TRBD2. Sequencing was done on a sample of peripheral blood. CDR3 sequence reads: CASSSGGGVGTEQFF. DNA for the CDR3: TGTGCCAGCAGCTCCGGTGGGGGGGTTGGCACTGAGCAGTTCTTC.